The 8 T cell receptor beta chains presented below share a single source sample, sequenced in a study of blood T cell repertoires in COVID-19. Clones were sequenced by immunoSEQ multiplex PCR, and TCRdb holds only the in-frame ones, with some missing. The sample yields more than 200,000 clones, 88% seen once. Specimen: peripheral blood. These receptors all stem from a woman aged 35 to 49 who had recovered from COVID-19.

The chain recombines TRBV11-2 with TRBJ2-1; TRBD2 is a possible D gene (5 bases). Germline assignment: CDR1 SGHAT and CDR2 FQNNGV. Trimming pared 6 bases from V and 5 bases from J, leaving 17 bases between. The CDR3 runs 15 residues. The CDR3 loop reads CASSTPRTADNEQFF. The CDR3 nucleotides are TGTGCCAGCAGTACCCCAAGAACAGCGGACAATGAGCAGTTCTTC.

The chain employs TRBV27 and TRBJ2-3, with a weak D call TRBD1 (6 bases). Germline CDR1 MNHEY, CDR2 SMNVEV (reference sequence). The CDR3 is 15 amino acids. Trimming left V 0 bases short and J 4 bases short, with 11 bases between. CDR3 DNA sequence: TGTGCCAGCAGTTTATCGGGGGCAGAATCAGATACGCAGTATTTT. Translating it yields CASSLSGAESDTQYF.

In nucleotides, the CDR3 is TGTGCCAGCAGTTACAGTCTCGGACAGGGTCGGGAGAACACTGAAGCTTTCTTT. Residues: CASSYSLGQGRENTEAFF. V and J are TRBV6-2 or TRBV6-3 and TRBJ1-1, with 8 bases identical to TRBD1. CDR1 and CDR2 (germline): MNHEY, SVGEGT. The CDR3 consists of 18 residues. V shed 2 bases, J shed 1 base, and the junction held 12 bases outside the gene matches.

This clone was seen a single time. The chain combines TRBV6-5 with TRBJ2-5; D is possibly TRBD1 (6 bases). Germline values: CDR1 MNHEY, CDR2 SVGAGI. The CDR3 sequence is 12 residues long. V was shortened by 11 bases and J by 13 bases, with 23 bases between the two germline ends. CDR3 bases: TGTGCCTCCGGACAGACCCTAAGACCGGCGTACTTC. This codes for CASGQTLRPAYF.

The chain links TRBV13 to TRBJ2-5; TRBD1 matches 9 bases. Germline assignment: CDR1 PRHDT and CDR2 FYEKMQ (reference sequence). V shed 5 bases, J shed 3 bases, and the junction held 7 bases outside the gene matches. CDR3 length equals 15 residues. The chain's CDR3 is CASSTTGGAEETQYF. CDR3 DNA sequence: TGTGCCAGCAGCACCACAGGGGGCGCGGAAGAGACCCAGTACTTC.

The genes are TRBV21-1 and TRBJ2-4; the listed D gene, TRBD2, was not tested against the DNA. TRBV21-1 corresponds to a pseudogene. The CDR3 runs to 15 residues. The CDR3 DNA reads TGTGCCAGCAGAAGTAGGGGGGGTAGCCAAAACATTCAGTACTTC. Residues: CASRSRGGSQNIQYF.

Here the CDR3 DNA reads TGTGCCAGCAGCTTAGTAGGGGGCAGCGAGCAGTACTTC. Protein product: CASSLVGGSEQYF. The chain links TRBV11-2 to TRBJ2-7; 7 nucleotides agree with TRBD1. CDR1 is SGHAT, CDR2 FQNNGV, per germline. V was clipped by 1 base and J by 6 bases; unmatched bases: 3. There are 13 residues in the CDR3.

V usage is TRBV19 and J usage is TRBJ2-1; D not resolved. Trimming left V 4 bases short and J 0 bases short, with 10 bases between. CDR1 and CDR2 from the germline V gene are LNHDA and SQIVND (reference sequence). This CDR3 spans 15 amino acids. The CDR3 nucleotides are TGTGCCAGTAGTAAGGCATGGAGCTCCTACAATGAGCAGTTCTTC. Translated: CASSKAWSSYNEQFF.